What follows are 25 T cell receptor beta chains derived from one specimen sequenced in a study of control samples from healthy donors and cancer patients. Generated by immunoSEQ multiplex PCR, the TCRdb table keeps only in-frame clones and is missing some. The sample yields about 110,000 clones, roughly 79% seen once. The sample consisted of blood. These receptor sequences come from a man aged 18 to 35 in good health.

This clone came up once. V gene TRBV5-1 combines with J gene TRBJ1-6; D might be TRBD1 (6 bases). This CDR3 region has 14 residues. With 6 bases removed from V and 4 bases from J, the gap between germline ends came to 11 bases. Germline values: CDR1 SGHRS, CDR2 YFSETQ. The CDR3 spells CASTQTGYNSPLHF. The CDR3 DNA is TGCGCCAGCACCCAGACAGGATATAATTCACCCCTCCACTTT.

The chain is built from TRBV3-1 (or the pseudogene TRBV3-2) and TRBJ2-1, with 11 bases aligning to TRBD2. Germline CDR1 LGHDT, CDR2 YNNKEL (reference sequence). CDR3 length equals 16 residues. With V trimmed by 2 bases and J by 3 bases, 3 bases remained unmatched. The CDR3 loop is CASSQRGTSGYNEQFF. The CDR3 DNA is TGTGCCAGCAGCCAAAGGGGGACTAGCGGCTACAATGAGCAGTTCTTC.

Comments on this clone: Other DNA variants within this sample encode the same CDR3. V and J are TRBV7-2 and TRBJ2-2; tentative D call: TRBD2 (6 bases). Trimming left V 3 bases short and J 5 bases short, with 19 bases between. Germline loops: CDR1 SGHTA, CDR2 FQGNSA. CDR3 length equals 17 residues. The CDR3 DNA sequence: TGTGCCAGCAGCTTTGAGGACCGGGGGTGGAGGACCGGGGAGCTGTTTTTT. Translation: CASSFEDRGWRTGELFF.

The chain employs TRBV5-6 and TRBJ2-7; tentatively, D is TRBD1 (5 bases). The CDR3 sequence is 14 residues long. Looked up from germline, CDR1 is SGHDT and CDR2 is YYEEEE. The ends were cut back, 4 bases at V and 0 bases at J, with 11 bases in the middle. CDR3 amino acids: CASSARQSSYEQYV. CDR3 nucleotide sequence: TGTGCCAGCAGCGCGCGACAGAGCTCCTACGAGCAGTACGTC.

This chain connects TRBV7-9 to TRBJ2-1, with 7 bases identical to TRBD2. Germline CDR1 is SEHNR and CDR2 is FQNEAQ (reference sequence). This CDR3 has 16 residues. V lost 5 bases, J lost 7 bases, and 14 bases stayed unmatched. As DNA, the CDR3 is TGTGCCAGCAGCCCCCCCCAGGGTAAGGGAGGGAATGAGCAGTTCTTC. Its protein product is CASSPPQGKGGNEQFF.

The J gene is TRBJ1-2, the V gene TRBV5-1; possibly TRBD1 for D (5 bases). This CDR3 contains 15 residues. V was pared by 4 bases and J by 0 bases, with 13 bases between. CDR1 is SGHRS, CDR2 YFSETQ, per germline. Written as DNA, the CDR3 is TGCGCCAGCAGCGAAGGGGACGGCTCTAACTATGGCTACACCTTC. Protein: CASSEGDGSNYGYTF.

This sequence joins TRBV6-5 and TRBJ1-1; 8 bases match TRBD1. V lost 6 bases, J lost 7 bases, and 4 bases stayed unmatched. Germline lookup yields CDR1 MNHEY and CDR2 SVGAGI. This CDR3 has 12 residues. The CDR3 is CASSPTGGEAFF. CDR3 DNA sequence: TGTGCCAGCAGCCCCACAGGGGGTGAAGCTTTCTTT.

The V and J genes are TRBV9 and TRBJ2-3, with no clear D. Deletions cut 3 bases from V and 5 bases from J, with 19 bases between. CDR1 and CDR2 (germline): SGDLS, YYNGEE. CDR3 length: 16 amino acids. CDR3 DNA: TGTGCCAGCAGCGAACCGAGGACGGCTGCCGAAGATACGCAGTATTTT. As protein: CASSEPRTAAEDTQYF.

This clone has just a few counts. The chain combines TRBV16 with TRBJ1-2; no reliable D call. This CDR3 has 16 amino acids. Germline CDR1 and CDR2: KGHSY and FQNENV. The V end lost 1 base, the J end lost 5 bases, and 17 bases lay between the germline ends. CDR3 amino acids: CASSQFRRPELYGYTF. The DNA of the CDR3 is TGTGCCAGCAGCCAATTTAGAAGGCCAGAACTTTATGGCTACACCTTC.

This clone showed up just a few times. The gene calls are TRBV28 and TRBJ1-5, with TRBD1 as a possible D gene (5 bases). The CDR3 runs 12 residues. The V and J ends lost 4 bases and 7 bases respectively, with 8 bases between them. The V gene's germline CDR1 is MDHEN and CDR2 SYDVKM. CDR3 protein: CASSSHRQPQHF. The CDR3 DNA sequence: TGTGCCAGCAGTTCCCACAGGCAGCCCCAGCATTTT.

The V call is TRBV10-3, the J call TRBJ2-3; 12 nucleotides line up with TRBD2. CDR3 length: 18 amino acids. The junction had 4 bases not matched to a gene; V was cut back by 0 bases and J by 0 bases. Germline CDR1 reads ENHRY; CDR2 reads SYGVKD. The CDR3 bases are TGTGCCATCAGTGAGTCCGGGACTAGCGGGCGAAGCACAGATACGCAGTATTTT. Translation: CAISESGTSGRSTDTQYF.

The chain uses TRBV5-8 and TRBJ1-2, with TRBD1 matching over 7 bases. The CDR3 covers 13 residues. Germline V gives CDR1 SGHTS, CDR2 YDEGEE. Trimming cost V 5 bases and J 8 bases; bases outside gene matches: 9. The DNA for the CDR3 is TGTGCCAGCAGTCTCGACAGGGCTGGAGGCTACACCTTC. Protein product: CASSLDRAGGYTF.

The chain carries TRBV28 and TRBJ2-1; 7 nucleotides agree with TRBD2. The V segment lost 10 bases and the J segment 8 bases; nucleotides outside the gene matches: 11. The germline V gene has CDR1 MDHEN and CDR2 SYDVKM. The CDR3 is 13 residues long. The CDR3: CAIGGRVWHEQFF. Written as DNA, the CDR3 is TGTGCCATCGGGGGGAGGGTGTGGCATGAGCAGTTCTTC.

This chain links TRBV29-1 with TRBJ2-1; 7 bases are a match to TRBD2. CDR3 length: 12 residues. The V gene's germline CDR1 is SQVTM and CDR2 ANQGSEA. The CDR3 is CSGGVAYNEQFF. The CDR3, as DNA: TGCAGTGGGGGGGTAGCCTACAATGAGCAGTTCTTC.

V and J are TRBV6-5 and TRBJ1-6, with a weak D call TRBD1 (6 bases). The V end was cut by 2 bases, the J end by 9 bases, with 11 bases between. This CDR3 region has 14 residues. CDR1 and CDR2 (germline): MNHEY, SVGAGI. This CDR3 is CASSYQGFGSPLHF. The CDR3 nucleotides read TGTGCCAGCAGTTACCAGGGGTTCGGTTCACCCCTCCACTTT.

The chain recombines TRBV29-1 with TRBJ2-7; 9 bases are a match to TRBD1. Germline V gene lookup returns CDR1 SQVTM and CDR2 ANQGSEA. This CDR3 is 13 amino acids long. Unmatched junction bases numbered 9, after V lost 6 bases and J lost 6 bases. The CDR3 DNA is TGCAGCGTCTGGACAGGGGAATGGAGCGAGCAGTACTTC. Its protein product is CSVWTGEWSEQYF.

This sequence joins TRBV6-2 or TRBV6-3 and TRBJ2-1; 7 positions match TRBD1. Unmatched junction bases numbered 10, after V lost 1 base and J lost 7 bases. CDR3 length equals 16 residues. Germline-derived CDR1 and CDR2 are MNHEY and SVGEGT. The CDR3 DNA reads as TGTGCCAGCAGTTACTTGGCAAGGGGGCTAAGGAATGAGCAGTTCTTC. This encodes CASSYLARGLRNEQFF.

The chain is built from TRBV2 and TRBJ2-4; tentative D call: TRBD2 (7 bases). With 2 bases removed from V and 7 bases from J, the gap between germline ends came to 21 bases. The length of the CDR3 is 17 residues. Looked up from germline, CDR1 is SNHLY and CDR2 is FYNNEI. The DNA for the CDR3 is TGTGCCAGCAGTGAAACGCGAGGGGGGGAAAATTACAACATTCAGTACTTC. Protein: CASSETRGGENYNIQYF.

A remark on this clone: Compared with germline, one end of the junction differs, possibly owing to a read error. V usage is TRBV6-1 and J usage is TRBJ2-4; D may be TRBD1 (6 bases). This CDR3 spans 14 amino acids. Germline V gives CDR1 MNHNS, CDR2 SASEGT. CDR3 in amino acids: CASSEGTAQNIQYF. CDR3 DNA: TGTGCCAGCAGTGAAGGGACAGCCCAAAACATTCAGTACTTC.

CDR3 loop: CASSYGPGSYEQYV. CDR3 DNA: TGTGCCAGCAGCTATGGACCGGGGTCCTACGAGCAGTACGTC. The chain uses TRBV5-8 and TRBJ2-7, with D maybe TRBD2 (5 bases). The CDR3 runs 14 residues. CDR1 and CDR2 from the germline V gene are SGHTS and YDEGEE. The germline V and J ends were trimmed by 3 bases and 1 base, with 11 bases remaining between them.

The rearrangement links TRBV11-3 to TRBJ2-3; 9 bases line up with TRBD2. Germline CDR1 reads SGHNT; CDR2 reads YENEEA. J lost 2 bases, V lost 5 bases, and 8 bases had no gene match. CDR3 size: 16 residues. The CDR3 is CASSRGGAANTDTQYF. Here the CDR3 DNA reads TGTGCCAGCAGCCGCGGGGGGGCAGCGAACACAGATACGCAGTATTTT.

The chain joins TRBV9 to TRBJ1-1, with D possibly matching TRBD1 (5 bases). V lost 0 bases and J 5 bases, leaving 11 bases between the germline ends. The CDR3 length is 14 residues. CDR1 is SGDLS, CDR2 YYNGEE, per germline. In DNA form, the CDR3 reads TGTGCCAGCAGCGTAGATGGGGGTAGAACTGAAGCTTTCTTT. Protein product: CASSVDGGRTEAFF.

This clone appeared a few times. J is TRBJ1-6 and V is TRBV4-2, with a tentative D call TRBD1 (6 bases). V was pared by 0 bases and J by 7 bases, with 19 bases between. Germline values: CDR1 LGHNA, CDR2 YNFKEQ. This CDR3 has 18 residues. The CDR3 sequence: CASSQDQQGRLVNSPLHF. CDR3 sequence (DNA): TGTGCCAGCAGCCAAGACCAACAGGGAAGGTTGGTAAATTCACCCCTCCACTTT.

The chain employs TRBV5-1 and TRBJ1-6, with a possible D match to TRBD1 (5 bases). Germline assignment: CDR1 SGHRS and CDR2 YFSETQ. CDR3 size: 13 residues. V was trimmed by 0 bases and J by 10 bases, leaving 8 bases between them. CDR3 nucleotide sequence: TGCGCCAGCAGCTTGGGGGGGTGGTCACCCCTCCACTTT. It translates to CASSLGGWSPLHF.

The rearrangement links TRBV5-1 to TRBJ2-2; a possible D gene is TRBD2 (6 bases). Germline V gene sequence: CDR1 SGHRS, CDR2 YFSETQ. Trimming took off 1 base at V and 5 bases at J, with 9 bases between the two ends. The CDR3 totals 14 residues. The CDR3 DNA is TGCGCCAGCAGCTTGTTCGCGGGGACCGGGGAGCTGTTTTTT. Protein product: CASSLFAGTGELFF.